This T cell receptor beta chain was sequenced for a study of blood T cell repertoires in COVID-19. Study summary: Acute and convalescent COVID-19 samples came from the United States, Italy and Spain. Sources were T cells, B-cell-depleted T cells, or PBMCs; the material itself was cDNA or gDNA.

The assay was immunoSEQ multiplex PCR, and TCRdb's table has in-frame clones only and misses some. The data show some 250,000 clones, with about 83% seen just once and roughly 2% held by the top ten. The sample was peripheral blood. This receptor was obtained from a man aged 25-45 years who had recovered from COVID-19.

CDR3 sequence (DNA): TGTGCCAGTAGTATGTCCCCGGCGGGACAGGGGTGGTCACCCCTCCACTTT. It translates to CASSMSPAGQGWSPLHF. J is TRBJ1-6 and V is TRBV19; TRBD1 agrees at 10 bases. The CDR3 extends over 17 amino acids. The germline CDR1 and CDR2 sequences are LNHDA and SQIVND (reference sequence). Germline trimming cut 3 bases from V and 10 bases from J; bases unmatched to any gene: 12.